This T cell receptor (beta chain) comes out of a study of T-cell memory formation after mild COVID-19. Study context: TCR clusters showed largely donor specificity.

TCRdb fed the 5' RACE reads into MiXCR, producing one record per CDR3 protein. The sample records about 90,000 distinct CDR3 sequences, more than 10% being singletons. The CDR3 has 16 residues. V was trimmed by 3 bases and J by 1 base, leaving 15 bases between them. In germline, CDR1 is LNHNV, CDR2 YYDKDF (reference sequence). The chain uses TRBV15 and TRBJ1-1, with D tentatively TRBD1 (6 bases). This TCR was sampled from an adult woman who had mild COVID-19 (a few samples of this study predate the infection). Cell type and time point are not known. Sequencing was carried out using PBMCs or a T cell subset sorted from them (not recorded which). In nucleotides, the CDR3 is TGTGCCACCAGCAGGGAATACAGGGAATCGAACACTGAAGCTTTCTTT. This gives the protein CATSREYRESNTEAFF.